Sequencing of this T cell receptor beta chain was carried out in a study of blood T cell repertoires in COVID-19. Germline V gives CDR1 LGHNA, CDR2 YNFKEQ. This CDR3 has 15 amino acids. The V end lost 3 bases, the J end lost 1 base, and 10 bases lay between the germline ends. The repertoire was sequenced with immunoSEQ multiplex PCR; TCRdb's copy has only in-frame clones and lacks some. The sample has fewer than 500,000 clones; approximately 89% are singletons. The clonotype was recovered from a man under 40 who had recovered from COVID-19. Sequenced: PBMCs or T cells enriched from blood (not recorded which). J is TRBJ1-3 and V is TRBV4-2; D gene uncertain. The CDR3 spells CASSQAGVSGNTIYF. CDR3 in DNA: TGTGCCAGCAGCCAGGCAGGCGTATCTGGAAACACCATATATTTT.